This T cell receptor beta chain was found in a study of cytomegalovirus exposure and HLA in healthy donors. This clone was seen a few times. What it recognizes is unknown. Germline V gives CDR1 MGHDK, CDR2 SYGVNS. There are 14 residues in the CDR3. The V gene lost 3 bases and the J gene lost 3 bases, with 10 bases spanning the gap. Whole-study findings and limits: With later analysis, a missense DCLRE1C variant became linked to TCR beta V- and J-gene trimming. The authors listed roughly 150 TCR beta chains as cytomegalovirus-associated.

The PCR had 60 Vbeta and 13 Jbeta primers. Only in-frame clones appear in the TCRdb table, and some are missing; sequencing was by immunoSEQ multiplex PCR. The repertoire includes some 130,000 clones, roughly 70% of them detected once, and approximately 3.9% sits in the top ten. The sample consisted of PBMCs. The TCR was taken from a man aged 50-60 years in good health and CMV-seropositive. V usage is TRBV25-1 and J usage is TRBJ2-3; D call uncertain. As DNA, the CDR3 is TGTGCCAGCAGTGATGACTCAGAGACAGATACGCAGTATTTT. The encoded protein is CASSDDSETDTQYF.